The sequence of this T cell receptor beta chain was determined in a study of PD-1 blockade in classical Hodgkin lymphoma. Study findings and constraints: The study found that TCR diversity rose significantly by C4D1 in CD4+ but not CD8+ cells. A reduction in baseline TCR diversity was reportedly seen in newly diagnosed patients relative to healthy donors.

Time point here: cycle 4 day 1 (C4D1), after more than 5 weeks of nivolumab. Every patient relapsed after autologous stem cell transplantation, and brentuximab vedotin exposure varied. Out of thawed PBMCs, magnetic negative selection purified CD4+ T cells. The patients, who had relapsed/refractory classical Hodgkin lymphoma, achieved best responses of complete response, partial response or progressive disease. Libraries were prepared by immunoSEQ multiplex PCR; TCRdb keeps only in-frame clonotypes and omits some of them. Of 31,000 or so clones in the sample, about 86% were seen once. The germline V gene has CDR1 SGDLS and CDR2 YYNGEE. CDR3 length: 15 amino acids. The V gene lost 0 bases and the J gene lost 3 bases, with 10 bases spanning the gap. The sample holds a few counts of this clone. Its matching antigen is unknown.

The chain joins TRBV9 to TRBJ1-5, with no clear D. The sample in question was CD4+ T cells from blood, obtained before the fourth cycle of nivolumab. The receptor's source is a human donor with classical Hodgkin lymphoma. The CDR3 DNA is TGTGCCAGCAGCGTAGCTTCCGGATTCAATCAGCCCCAGCATTTT. Its protein product is CASSVASGFNQPQHF.